A selection of T cell receptor beta chains follows, all from one sample in a study of blood T cells in healthy people across ages. TCRdb re-called the 5' RACE reads through MiXCR, storing one row per CDR3 protein. The sample holds more than 900,000 distinct CDR3 sequences, 20% to 25% seen once. These data also featured in a second study, about T cells of mothers and their children.

Specimen: blood. The receptors here all came from a girl aged 2-10 years in good health. CDR3s include the opening cysteine and the closing phenylalanine or tryptophan. The D gene is left open where the match is weak. Clone sizes are given selectively: once, few, many, or a class where the clone is expanded.

clone_size,j_call,d_call,v_call,cdr3_nt,cdr3_aa
few,TRBJ1-3,.,TRBV20-1,TGCAGTGCGCGGGACTGGAGCTCTGGAAACACCATATATTTT,CSARDWSSGNTIYF
few,TRBJ2-5,TRBD1,TRBV6-1,TGTGCCAGCAGATCCGGCAGGGGGATCGTTTTAGGCCAAGAGACCCAGTACTTC,CASRSGRGIVLGQETQYF
few,TRBJ2-1,.,TRBV2,TGTGCCAGCAGTGTGAGGAGCTCCTACAATGAGCAGTTCTTC,CASSVRSSYNEQFF
many,TRBJ2-5,TRBD2,TRBV4-3,TGCGCCAGCAGCCAAGTCTATGCTCCGGGACTACCACTAGAGACCCAGTACTTC,CASSQVYAPGLPLETQYF
few,TRBJ2-5,TRBD2,TRBV6-1,TGTGCCAGCACTAGCGGGAGGAGGGAAGAGACCCAGTACTTC,CASTSGRREETQYF
few,TRBJ1-2,.,TRBV4-3,TGCGCCAGCAGCCAAGATCCAACAGGGAACACTCGCTACACCTTC,CASSQDPTGNTRYTF
.,TRBJ1-3,.,TRBV7-9,TGTGCCAGCAGACACGGGACCTCTGGAAACACCATATATTTT,CASRHGTSGNTIYF
few,TRBJ2-5,TRBD2,TRBV6-2/TRBV6-3,TGTGCCAGCAGCCCTTTTGAGACTAGCGGCCAAGAGACCCAGTACTTC,CASSPFETSGQETQYF
few,TRBJ2-7,TRBD1,TRBV20-1,TGCAGTGCTAGAGGAGTTGGGACAGGGGTCGAGCAGTACTTC,CSARGVGTGVEQYF
.,TRBJ2-5,.,TRBV20-1,TGCAGTGCTAGCCAGGGCACGGGGAGGGAGACCCAGTACTTC,CSASQGTGRETQYF
.,TRBJ2-5,TRBD2,TRBV20-1,TGCAGTGCTCCGGGGCGACTAGCGGGGCAAGAGACCCAGTACTTC,CSAPGRLAGQETQYF
few,TRBJ2-7,.,TRBV7-9,TGTGCCAGCAGCTTAGGACAGAACCCCTACGAGCAGTACTTC,CASSLGQNPYEQYF
few,TRBJ2-7,.,TRBV5-1,TGCGCCAGCAGCTTTGGGGGGAGCAAATACGAGCAGTACTTC,CASSFGGSKYEQYF
few,TRBJ2-4,TRBD1,TRBV11-2,TGTGCCAGCAGCCCAACAGGGGTACGGGTAACCATTCAGTACTTC,CASSPTGVRVTIQYF
.,TRBJ1-3,.,TRBV7-2,TGTGCCATCCCAAGGGGGTCTACTGGAAACACCATATATTTT,CAIPRGSTGNTIYF
few,TRBJ2-3,.,TRBV27,TGTGCCAGCAGCCCTGACACTAGCAGTGATACGCAGTATTTT,CASSPDTSSDTQYF
few,TRBJ1-1,.,TRBV28,TGTGCCAGCAGTTTGAGATGGGAACTAAACACTGAAGCTTTCTTT,CASSLRWELNTEAFF
.,TRBJ1-2,.,TRBV29-1,TGCAGCGATAACCTCTATTATGGCTACACCTTC,CSDNLYYGYTF
.,TRBJ2-3,TRBD2,TRBV4-3,TGCGCCAGCAGCCAAGTAGGAAGCGGGGGCAGCACAGATACGCAGTATTTT,CASSQVGSGGSTDTQYF
.,TRBJ1-4,.,TRBV28,TGTGCCAGCAGTTTACCGGACAGCCCAGCAGGAAAACTGTTTTTT,CASSLPDSPAGKLFF
.,TRBJ2-1,.,TRBV4-3,TGCGCCAGCAGCCAAGAACTTATTATAGGGGGAGGGTACAATGAGCAGTTCTTC,CASSQELIIGGGYNEQFF
.,TRBJ1-4,.,TRBV5-1,TGCGCCAGCAGCTTGGAAGGGGCGCCTTATGAAAAACTGTTTTTT,CASSLEGAPYEKLFF
.,TRBJ1-1,.,TRBV4-1,TGCGCCAGCAGCCACCCCGCGGGACACCTGAACACTGAAGCTTTCTTT,CASSHPAGHLNTEAFF
.,TRBJ2-3,.,TRBV29-1,TGCAGCGTTGCCCGGTCAGGCACAGATACGCAGTATTTT,CSVARSGTDTQYF
.,TRBJ2-7,.,TRBV24-1,TGTGCCACCAGTGATCCTGATAGCGAGCAGTACTTC,CATSDPDSEQYF
few,TRBJ1-2,.,TRBV29-1,TGCAGCGGTCAGAGCCCAGGCTATGGCTACACCTTC,CSGQSPGYGYTF
.,TRBJ1-2,.,TRBV6-1,TGTGCCAGCAGCCTACAGGAGCAGCACTATGGCTACACCTTC,CASSLQEQHYGYTF
few,TRBJ1-5,TRBD1,TRBV29-1,TGCAGCGTTGCGACAGGGGTGGGTCAGCCCCAGCATTTT,CSVATGVGQPQHF
few,TRBJ2-5,.,TRBV29-1,TGCAGCGTGTATTACTCGGGCGACCAAGAGACCCAGTACTTC,CSVYYSGDQETQYF
.,TRBJ1-2,.,TRBV27,TGTGCCAGACCCCTGACCCAAAACTATGGCTACACCTTC,CARPLTQNYGYTF
.,TRBJ2-3,TRBD2,TRBV9,TGTGCCAGCAGCGTAGAGGGAGGGGCGACAGATACACAGTATTTT,CASSVEGGATDTQYF
few,TRBJ2-5,.,TRBV7-9,TGTGCCAGCAGCTTTGTAGCCTTGGAGACCCAGTACTTC,CASSFVALETQYF
.,TRBJ2-7,.,TRBV29-1,TGCAGCGTTGAGAAGACGGGGTTCTCCTACGAGCAGTACTTC,CSVEKTGFSYEQYF
few,TRBJ1-3,.,TRBV7-2,TGTGCCAGCAGCCCCTCCGGATCCTCTGGAAACACCATATATTTT,CASSPSGSSGNTIYF
few,TRBJ1-3,TRBD1,TRBV6-6,TGTGCCAGCAGTTACTCGGGACAGGGCTCTGGAAACACCATATATTTT,CASSYSGQGSGNTIYF
.,TRBJ2-5,.,TRBV12-3/TRBV12-4,TGTGCCAGCAGTAGGGATGACGAGACCCAGTACTTC,CASSRDDETQYF